Following are 2 T cell receptor beta chains from one sample sequenced in a study of cytomegalovirus exposure and HLA in healthy donors. PCR was performed using 60 Vbeta and 13 Jbeta primers. Some clones are missing from TCRdb's copy, which holds only in-frame ones; the method was immunoSEQ multiplex PCR. The sample lists about 120,000 clones, roughly four fifths occurring once. Sequencing was done on a sample of PBMCs. The receptors shown here come from a woman in her forties in good health and CMV-seronegative.

Here the CDR3 DNA reads TGTGCCAGCAGCTTGACCCTCGGGACAGGGGGGTGGAATGAGCAGTTCTTC. Protein: CASSLTLGTGGWNEQFF. V gene TRBV11-2 combines with J gene TRBJ2-1; 11 positions match TRBD1. The J segment lost 7 bases and the V segment lost 3 bases, leaving 11 bases of the junction unmatched. The CDR3 contains 17 residues. Germline assignment: CDR1 SGHAT and CDR2 FQNNGV. Filled out from reference TRBV11-2 and TRBJ2-1, the complete variable domain reads EAGVAQSPRYKIIEKRQSVAFWCNPISGHATLYWYQQILGQGPKLLIQFQNNGVVDDSQLPKDRFSAERLKGVDSTLKIQPAKLEDSAVYLCASSLTLGTGGWNEQFFGPGTRLTVL.

The chain uses TRBV27 and TRBJ2-7; 10 bases line up with TRBD1. Germline V gene sequence: CDR1 MNHEY, CDR2 SMNVEV (reference sequence). This CDR3 has 15 amino acids. V trimming: 0 bases; J trimming: 6 bases; junction bases outside the gene matches: 5. The CDR3 spells CASSLSAGTGAEQYF. DNA of the CDR3: TGTGCCAGCAGTTTATCGGCAGGGACAGGGGCCGAGCAGTACTTC.